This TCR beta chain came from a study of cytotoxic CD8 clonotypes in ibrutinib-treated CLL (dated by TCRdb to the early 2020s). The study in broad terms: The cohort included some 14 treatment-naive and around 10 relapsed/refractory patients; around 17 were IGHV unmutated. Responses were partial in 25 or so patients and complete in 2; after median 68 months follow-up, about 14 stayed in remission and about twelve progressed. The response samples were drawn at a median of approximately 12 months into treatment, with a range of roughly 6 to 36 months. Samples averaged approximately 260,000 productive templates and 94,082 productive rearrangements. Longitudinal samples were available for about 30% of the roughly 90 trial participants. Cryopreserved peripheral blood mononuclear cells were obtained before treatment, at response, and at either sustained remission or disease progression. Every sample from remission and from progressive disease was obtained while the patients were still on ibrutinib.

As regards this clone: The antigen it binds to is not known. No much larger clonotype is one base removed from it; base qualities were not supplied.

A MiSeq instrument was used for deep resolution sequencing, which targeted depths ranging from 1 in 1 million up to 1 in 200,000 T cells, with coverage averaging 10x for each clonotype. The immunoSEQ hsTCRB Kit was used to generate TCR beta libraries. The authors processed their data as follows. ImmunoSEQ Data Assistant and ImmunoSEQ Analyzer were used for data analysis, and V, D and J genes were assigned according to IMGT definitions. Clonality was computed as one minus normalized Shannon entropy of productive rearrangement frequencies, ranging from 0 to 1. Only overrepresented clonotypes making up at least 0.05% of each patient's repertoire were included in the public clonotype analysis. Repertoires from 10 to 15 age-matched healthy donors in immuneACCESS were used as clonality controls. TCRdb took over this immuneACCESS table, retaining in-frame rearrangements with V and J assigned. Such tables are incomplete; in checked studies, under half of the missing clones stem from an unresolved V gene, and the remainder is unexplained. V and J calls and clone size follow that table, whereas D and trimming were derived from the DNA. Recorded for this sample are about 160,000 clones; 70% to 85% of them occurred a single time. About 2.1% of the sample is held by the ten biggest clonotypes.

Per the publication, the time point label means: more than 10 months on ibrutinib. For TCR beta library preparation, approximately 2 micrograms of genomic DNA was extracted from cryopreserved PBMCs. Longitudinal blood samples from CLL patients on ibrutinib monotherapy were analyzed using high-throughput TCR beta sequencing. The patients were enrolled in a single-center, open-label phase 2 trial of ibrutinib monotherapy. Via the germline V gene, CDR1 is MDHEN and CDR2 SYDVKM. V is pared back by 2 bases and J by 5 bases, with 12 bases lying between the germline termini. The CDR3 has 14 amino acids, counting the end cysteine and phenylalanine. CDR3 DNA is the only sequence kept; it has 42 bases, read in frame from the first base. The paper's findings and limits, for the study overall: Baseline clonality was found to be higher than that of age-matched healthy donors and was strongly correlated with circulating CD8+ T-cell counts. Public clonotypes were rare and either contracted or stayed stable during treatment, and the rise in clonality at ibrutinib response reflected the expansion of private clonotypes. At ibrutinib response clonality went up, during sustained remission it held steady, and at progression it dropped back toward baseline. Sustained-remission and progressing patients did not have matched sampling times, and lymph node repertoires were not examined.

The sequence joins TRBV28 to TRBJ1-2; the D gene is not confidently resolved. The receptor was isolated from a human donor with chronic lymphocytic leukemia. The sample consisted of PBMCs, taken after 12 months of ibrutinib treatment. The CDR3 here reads CASSLAAKVYGYTF. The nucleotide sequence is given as TGTGCCAGCAGTTTAGCGGCAAAGGTTTATGGCTACACCTTC.